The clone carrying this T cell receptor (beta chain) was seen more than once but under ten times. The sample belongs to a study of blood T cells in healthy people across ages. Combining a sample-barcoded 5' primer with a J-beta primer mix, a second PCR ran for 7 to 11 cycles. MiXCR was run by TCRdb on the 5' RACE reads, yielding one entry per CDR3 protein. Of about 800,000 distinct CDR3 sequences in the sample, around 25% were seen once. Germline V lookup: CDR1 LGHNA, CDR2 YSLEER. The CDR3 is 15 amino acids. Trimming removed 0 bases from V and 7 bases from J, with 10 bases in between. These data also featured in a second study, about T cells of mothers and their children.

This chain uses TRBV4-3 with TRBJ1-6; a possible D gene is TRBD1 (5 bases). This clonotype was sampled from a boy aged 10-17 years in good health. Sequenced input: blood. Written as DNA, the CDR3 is TGCGCCAGCAGCCAAGAATGGGACGGAAATTCACCCCTCCACTTT. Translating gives CASSQEWDGNSPLHF.